This TCR beta chain was identified during a study of blood T cell repertoires in COVID-19. Germline loops: CDR1 LNHDA, CDR2 SQIVND (reference sequence). There are 15 residues in the CDR3. Trimming removed 1 base from V and 7 bases from J, with 16 bases in between. Here immunoSEQ multiplex PCR was the method, and the copy in TCRdb shows in-frame clones only, minus some. The data contain some 250,000 clones, roughly 91% of them singletons. The TCR originated in a woman in her thirties with acute COVID-19. The chain carries TRBV19 and TRBJ1-1; D is unclear. Material: PBMCs or T cells enriched from blood (not recorded which). CDR3 protein: CASSIGGYAGYEAFF. The CDR3 bases are TGTGCCAGTAGTATAGGCGGTTACGCGGGGTATGAAGCTTTCTTT.